The 32 T cell receptor beta chains given below trace back to one sample, sequenced in a study of T cells expressing NK-cell markers. From its re-call of the 5' RACE reads, TCRdb lists each CDR3 protein once, without DNA. Recorded for this sample: about 460,000 distinct CDR3 sequences. Sequencing used blood T cells: a sorted CD56 or NKG2C T cell subset, CD4+ or CD8+ T cells, or bulk PBMC T cells (not recorded which). The receptors originated from a woman aged 50 to 60 in good health.

This chain joins TRBV12-3 or TRBV12-4 and TRBJ1-1; TCRdb's assignment of TRBD1 cannot be checked, as there is no DNA. The CDR3 loop spans 12 amino acids. The CDR3 sequence: CASSQQEAEAFF.

This chain links TRBV19 with TRBJ1-5; the D call of TRBD1 rests on TCRdb alone, since no DNA is present to check it. The CDR3 covers 13 residues. In germline, CDR1 is LNHDA, CDR2 SQIVND (reference sequence). The CDR3 loop is CASRPQGTQPQHF. The variable domain in full, with the rest retrieved from reference TRBV19 and TRBJ1-5, is DGGITQSPKYLFRKEGQNVTLSCEQNLNHDAMYWYRQDPGQGLRLIYYSQIVNDFQKGDIAEGYSVSREKKESFPLTVTSAQKNPTAFYLCASRPQGTQPQHFGDGTRLSIL.

This CDR3 reads CASSPPGLAGADEQFF. This chain links TRBV3-1 with TRBJ2-1; the D gene TCRdb calls, TRBD2, cannot be checked with no DNA. The germline CDR1 and CDR2 sequences are LGHDT and YNNKEL (reference sequence). This CDR3 comprises 16 residues.

The chain has TRBV6-1 and TRBJ1-2. Per the germline V gene, CDR1 is MNHNS and CDR2 is SASEGT. The CDR3 runs to 13 residues. The CDR3: CASREEVSYGYTF.

The CDR3: CASSSRGAGFF. V usage is TRBV11-2 and J usage is TRBJ1-1; the TCRdb D gene call, TRBD1, has no DNA to confirm it. The CDR3 is 11 amino acids. The V gene's germline CDR1 is SGHAT and CDR2 FQNNGV.

CDR3: CASSLDVLLSEQFF. The rearrangement links TRBV5-1 to TRBJ2-1. This CDR3 is 14 amino acids long. Germline loops: CDR1 SGHRS, CDR2 YFSETQ.

The V and J genes are TRBV18 and TRBJ2-5; TCRdb gives TRBD1 as the D gene, but with no DNA this cannot be confirmed. The CDR3 covers 17 residues. Germline V lookup: CDR1 KGHSH, CDR2 LQKENI. The CDR3 protein is CASSPYGDGHKQETQYF.

J is TRBJ1-1 and V is TRBV20-1. The V gene's germline CDR1 is DFQATT and CDR2 SNEGSKA (reference sequence). The CDR3 has 14 residues. CDR3 loop: CSARGTPLNTEAFF.

The genes are TRBV20-1 and TRBJ2-1; TCRdb names TRBD2, which stays unverified in the absence of DNA. Germline CDR1 is DFQATT and CDR2 is SNEGSKA (reference sequence). This CDR3 contains 12 residues. CDR3 in amino acids: CSAREVARGQFF.

This rearrangement joins TRBV5-1 to TRBJ2-2; TCRdb designates TRBD2, a call that cannot be tested without DNA. Germline V gene lookup returns CDR1 SGHRS and CDR2 YFSETQ. The CDR3 sequence is 16 residues long. This CDR3 is CASSLLARGNAGELFF.

The V gene is TRBV12-3 or TRBV12-4, the J gene TRBJ2-3; TCRdb indicates TRBD2, and absent DNA this call remains unverified. The CDR3 is 15 residues long. The CDR3 loop is CASNPHLGRADTQYF.

The chain employs TRBV2 and TRBJ1-4; TCRdb returns TRBD1, unconfirmable since there is no DNA. Looked up from germline, CDR1 is SNHLY and CDR2 is FYNNEI. This CDR3 region has 13 residues. CDR3 amino acids: CAGTRVINEKLFF.

The gene calls are TRBV5-5 and TRBJ2-5. Germline V lookup: CDR1 SGHKS, CDR2 YYEKEE (reference sequence). This CDR3 has 16 amino acids. The CDR3 loop is CASSSGLAAARWDQYF.

The rearrangement uses TRBV20-1 and TRBJ2-1; TCRdb's D call, TRBD1, is unchecked because there is no DNA. The CDR3 sequence is 15 residues long. Germline lookup yields CDR1 DFQATT and CDR2 SNEGSKA (reference sequence). CDR3 region: CSADNRDRGHNEQFF.

The rearrangement links TRBV6-1 to TRBJ2-7; lacking DNA, the TRBD1 call made by TCRdb goes unchecked. Germline values: CDR1 MNHNS, CDR2 SASEGT. The CDR3 sequence is 14 residues long. This CDR3 reads CASMNLVPGYEQYF.

This chain uses TRBV11-2 with TRBJ2-6. The CDR3 is 14 amino acids. Looked up from germline, CDR1 is SGHAT and CDR2 is FQNNGV. CDR3 region: CASSLSDGANVLTF.

The chain carries TRBV9 and TRBJ2-1; TCRdb lists TRBD2, though no DNA is available to test this call. The CDR3 length is 15 residues. CDR1 SGDLS and CDR2 YYNGEE come from the germline V gene. The CDR3 here is CASSVAAGGDNEQFF.

The V call is TRBV2, the J call TRBJ2-3. The germline V gene has CDR1 SNHLY and CDR2 FYNNEI. This CDR3 has 15 residues. CDR3 in amino acids: CASSDLGSSTDTQYF.

CDR3 residues: CATSDFVGPGRNEQFF. The chain carries TRBV24-1 and TRBJ2-1; TCRdb names TRBD1, which stays unverified in the absence of DNA. CDR1 and CDR2 (germline): KGHDR, SFDVKD. This CDR3 contains 16 residues.

V is TRBV12-3 or TRBV12-4 and J is TRBJ2-2; TCRdb selects TRBD2, and the lack of DNA leaves this call unchecked. The CDR3 is 16 residues long. The CDR3 sequence is CASSFEDLWAPGELFF.

The CDR3 sequence is CASSQEWFTDTQYF. The chain carries TRBV4-1 and TRBJ2-3. CDR3 length: 14 residues. Per germline, CDR1 MGHRA and CDR2 YSYEKL.

V usage is TRBV12-3 or TRBV12-4 and J usage is TRBJ1-1. The CDR3 is made up of 14 amino acids. The CDR3 protein is CASRVSGLNTEAFF.

V and J are TRBV12-3 or TRBV12-4 and TRBJ1-5. CDR3 length equals 18 residues. The CDR3 sequence is CASSSPHGSSGSNQPQHF.

The genes are TRBV6-5 and TRBJ1-1. Germline V gives CDR1 MNHEY, CDR2 SVGAGI. The CDR3 has 15 amino acids. The CDR3 loop reads CASRTRTAQNTEAFF.

The chain has TRBV30 and TRBJ1-1; the D call from TCRdb, TRBD1, cannot be confirmed without DNA. Germline V lookup: CDR1 GTSNPN, CDR2 SVGIG (reference sequence). CDR3 length: 13 residues. The chain's CDR3 is CAWGRTGLTEAFF.

The chain links TRBV30 to TRBJ1-1. Germline V lookup: CDR1 GTSNPN, CDR2 SVGIG (reference sequence). This CDR3 contains 16 residues. The CDR3 is CAWSKSRSRINTEAFF.

The V and J genes are TRBV24-1 and TRBJ2-1; with no DNA, the TCRdb D assignment of TRBD2 cannot be verified. CDR1 and CDR2 from the germline V gene are KGHDR and SFDVKD. This CDR3 is built from 15 residues. The CDR3 is CATSSWLALNNEQFF.

V is TRBV12-3 or TRBV12-4 and J is TRBJ2-1; TCRdb picks TRBD2, but there is no DNA to check that call. The CDR3 sequence is 14 residues long. The CDR3 is CASILAGDGNEQFF.

V is TRBV6-2 or TRBV6-3 and J is TRBJ2-2; TCRdb's assignment of TRBD2 cannot be checked, as there is no DNA. The CDR3 sequence is 14 residues long. The germline V gene has CDR1 MNHEY and CDR2 SVGEGT. This CDR3 reads CATWTSGRTGELFF.

J is TRBJ1-5 and V is TRBV2. This CDR3 spans 14 amino acids. Germline V gives CDR1 SNHLY, CDR2 FYNNEI. CDR3 region: CASNPNGRSEPQHF.

V and J are TRBV7-7 and TRBJ2-2. The CDR3 runs 13 residues. Per the germline V gene, CDR1 is SSHAT and CDR2 is FNYEAQ (reference sequence). The chain's CDR3 is CASSHTETGELFF.

The rearrangement links TRBV6-1 to TRBJ1-1. This CDR3 comprises 15 residues. Germline V CDR1 and CDR2: MNHNS, SASEGT. The chain's CDR3 is CASNRTPTGGDEAFF.